A selection of T cell receptor beta chains follows, all from one sample in a study of blood T cells in healthy people across ages. MiXCR, run by TCRdb on the 5' RACE reads, gives a single entry per CDR3 protein. This table holds over a million distinct CDR3 sequences, approximately 25% found once. The same data also contributed to another study, on T cells of mothers and their children.

The sequencing input was blood. The receptors shown here come from a girl aged 2 to 9 in good health. Each CDR3 is given without its conserved first and last residue. Where a row states a size, it is once, few, many or the class of an expanded clone; other rows omit it.

clone size: .; J gene: TRBJ1-2; V gene: TRBV12-3/TRBV12-4; CDR3 protein: ASRHSLLGYT
clone size: few; J gene: TRBJ2-3; V gene: TRBV7-2; CDR3 protein: ASRYNLFTDTQY
clone size: .; J gene: TRBJ1-2; V gene: TRBV6-2/TRBV6-3; CDR3 protein: ASSPGSSYGYT
clone size: few; J gene: TRBJ2-7; V gene: TRBV2; CDR3 protein: ARPPRGEQY
clone size: few; J gene: TRBJ2-7; V gene: TRBV5-5; CDR3 protein: ASSWEDNRSYEQY
clone size: .; J gene: .; V gene: TRBV25-1; CDR3 protein: ASTGLLADEQF
clone size: .; J gene: TRBJ2-1; V gene: TRBV11-2; CDR3 protein: ASSLIGGLSSYNEQF
clone size: .; J gene: TRBJ1-1; V gene: TRBV11-1; CDR3 protein: ASSLLTAYTEAF
clone size: few; J gene: TRBJ1-4; V gene: TRBV20-1; CDR3 protein: SARDKQGLNEKLF
clone size: .; J gene: TRBJ2-5; V gene: TRBV7-9; CDR3 protein: ASSLGILGKETQY
clone size: .; J gene: TRBJ2-1; V gene: TRBV5-6; CDR3 protein: ASNIGTGYNEQF
clone size: .; J gene: TRBJ2-2; V gene: TRBV2; CDR3 protein: ASSDDTGANTGELF
clone size: .; J gene: TRBJ1-4; V gene: TRBV20-1; CDR3 protein: SASKGGDLEKLF
clone size: .; J gene: TRBJ1-1; V gene: TRBV11-2; CDR3 protein: ASSRDSPNTEAF
clone size: .; J gene: TRBJ1-6; V gene: TRBV27; CDR3 protein: ASKGGTGYSPLH
clone size: .; J gene: TRBJ2-5; V gene: TRBV29-1; CDR3 protein: SVLGDNKLSQY
clone size: .; J gene: TRBJ1-4; V gene: TRBV11-3; CDR3 protein: ASSLVNEKLF
clone size: .; J gene: TRBJ1-1; V gene: TRBV7-9; CDR3 protein: ASSPGQGSNTEAF
clone size: once; J gene: TRBJ2-7; V gene: TRBV5-1; CDR3 protein: ASSLDRLVYEQY
clone size: few; J gene: TRBJ1-4; V gene: TRBV28; CDR3 protein: ASTEIATNEKLF
clone size: .; J gene: TRBJ2-5; V gene: TRBV5-1; CDR3 protein: ASSLAVLAGVETQY
clone size: .; J gene: TRBJ2-2; V gene: TRBV3-1; CDR3 protein: ASSQESLRSGTGELF
clone size: .; J gene: TRBJ2-7; V gene: TRBV6-1; CDR3 protein: ASSEGWALSYEQY
clone size: .; J gene: TRBJ1-5; V gene: TRBV7-8; CDR3 protein: ASSSSQAGQPQH
clone size: .; J gene: TRBJ1-2; V gene: TRBV2; CDR3 protein: ASRQLDRATYGYT
clone size: .; J gene: TRBJ1-1; V gene: TRBV4-2; CDR3 protein: ASSLYSLADTEAF
clone size: .; J gene: TRBJ2-7; V gene: TRBV6-1; CDR3 protein: ASSVGWSYEQY
clone size: .; J gene: TRBJ1-5; V gene: TRBV7-2; CDR3 protein: ASSSSEDQPRH
clone size: once; J gene: TRBJ1-1; V gene: TRBV15; CDR3 protein: ATSGPGQGAWGTEAF
clone size: .; J gene: TRBJ1-2; V gene: TRBV6-6; CDR3 protein: ASSYDGYNYGYT
clone size: .; J gene: TRBJ2-3; V gene: TRBV12-3/TRBV12-4; CDR3 protein: ASSRKADTQY
clone size: .; J gene: .; V gene: TRBV29-1; CDR3 protein: SVVMGEQY
clone size: .; J gene: TRBJ2-7; V gene: TRBV29-1; CDR3 protein: SVEEGRHGDEQY
clone size: few; J gene: TRBJ2-5; V gene: TRBV7-2; CDR3 protein: ASSLGGSWETQY
clone size: .; J gene: TRBJ2-7; V gene: TRBV13; CDR3 protein: ASSTGSGRDIEQY
clone size: .; J gene: TRBJ2-1; V gene: TRBV28; CDR3 protein: ASGGSYEQF
clone size: many; J gene: TRBJ2-6; V gene: TRBV24-1; CDR3 protein: ATRPPGANVLT
clone size: few; J gene: TRBJ2-3; V gene: TRBV2; CDR3 protein: ASRTGTSGRGGTQY
clone size: few; J gene: .; V gene: TRBV5-1; CDR3 protein: ANSLNEFHEQF
clone size: .; J gene: TRBJ1-2; V gene: TRBV27; CDR3 protein: ASSFVAYYGYT
clone size: few; J gene: .; V gene: TRBV13; CDR3 protein: ASGGQGEKNYEQY
clone size: once; J gene: TRBJ1-5; V gene: TRBV6-1; CDR3 protein: ASSNYDVSNQPQH
clone size: few; J gene: TRBJ2-5; V gene: TRBV15; CDR3 protein: ATEGGDEETQY
clone size: few; J gene: TRBJ2-1; V gene: TRBV27; CDR3 protein: ASSWGTGRRRF
clone size: few; J gene: TRBJ2-3; V gene: TRBV5-1; CDR3 protein: ASSLFRTSGNADTQY
clone size: .; J gene: TRBJ2-7; V gene: TRBV6-5; CDR3 protein: ASSNDRALYEQY
clone size: few; J gene: TRBJ2-3; V gene: TRBV7-2; CDR3 protein: ASSPGLTITDTQY
clone size: .; J gene: TRBJ1-4; V gene: TRBV29-1; CDR3 protein: SVRDDSALMKKLF
clone size: few; J gene: TRBJ2-7; V gene: TRBV12-3/TRBV12-4; CDR3 protein: ASSPRVYEQY
clone size: few; J gene: TRBJ2-7; V gene: TRBV4-1; CDR3 protein: ASSQALVGKRSCEQY
clone size: many; J gene: TRBJ2-5; V gene: TRBV5-1; CDR3 protein: ASNDRFQETQY
clone size: few; J gene: TRBJ1-4; V gene: TRBV5-5; CDR3 protein: ASSPGTENEKLF
clone size: few; J gene: TRBJ1-5; V gene: TRBV20-1; CDR3 protein: GARGSSNQPQH
clone size: .; J gene: TRBJ2-4; V gene: TRBV28; CDR3 protein: ASSLGGPIKNIQY
clone size: few; J gene: TRBJ2-1; V gene: TRBV7-2; CDR3 protein: ASSPPESPYNEQF